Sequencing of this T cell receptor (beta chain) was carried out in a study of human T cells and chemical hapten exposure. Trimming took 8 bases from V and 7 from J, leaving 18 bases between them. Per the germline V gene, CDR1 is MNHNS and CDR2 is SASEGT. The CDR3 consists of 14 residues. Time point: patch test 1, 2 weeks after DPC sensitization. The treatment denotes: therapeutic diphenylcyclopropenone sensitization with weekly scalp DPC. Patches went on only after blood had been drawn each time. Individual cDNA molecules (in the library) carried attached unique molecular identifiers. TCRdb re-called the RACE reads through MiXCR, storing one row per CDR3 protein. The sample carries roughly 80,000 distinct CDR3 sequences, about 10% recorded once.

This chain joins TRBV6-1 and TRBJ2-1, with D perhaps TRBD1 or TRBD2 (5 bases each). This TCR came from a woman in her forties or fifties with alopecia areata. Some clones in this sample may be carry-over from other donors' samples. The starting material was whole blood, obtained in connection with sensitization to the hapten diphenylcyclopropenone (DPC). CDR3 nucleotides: TGTGCCAGCCAGGAACGGAGGTGGGGGAATGAGCAGTTCTTC. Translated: CASQERRWGNEQFF.